Sequencing of this T cell receptor beta chain was carried out in a study of cytomegalovirus exposure and HLA in healthy donors. The study's findings and limits: The likely origin of a cluster of highly shared sequence variants was a sequencing artifact.

On this clone: The antigen remains unidentified.

The CDR3 has 19 amino acids. Germline loops: CDR1 GTSNPN, CDR2 SVGIG (reference sequence). Trimming left V 3 bases short and J 2 bases short, with 25 bases between. The study ran its PCR with 60 Vbeta and 13 Jbeta primers. Using immunoSEQ multiplex PCR, the repertoire was profiled, and TCRdb retains in-frame clones only, with some absent. The profile shows roughly 120,000 clones, around 78% of them singletons. The sample was PBMCs. This clonotype was obtained from a man in his forties or fifties in good health and CMV-seronegative. V usage is TRBV30 and J usage is TRBJ2-2; D possibly corresponds to TRBD2 (6 bases). CDR3 coding DNA: TGTGCCTGGAGGACAGTCGGGCGGGGCCGGGCTACCAACACCGGGGAGCTGTTTTTT. This translates into CAWRTVGRGRATNTGELFF.